The entry below gives a single T cell receptor beta chain sequence along with its context. Clones were read by immunoSEQ multiplex PCR, and TCRdb kept only the in-frame ones, dropping some. Of about 240,000 clones in the sample, roughly four fifths were seen once. These data belong to a study of blood T cell repertoires in COVID-19. For the study at large: Acute and convalescent COVID-19 samples came from the United States, Italy and Spain. PBMCs, B-cell-depleted T cells, or T cells were the source of the cDNA or gDNA that made up the material.

Germline V gene data show CDR1 as WSHSY and CDR2 as SAAADI. The J segment lost 6 bases and the V segment lost 6 bases, leaving 5 bases of the junction unmatched. CDR3 length: 13 residues. This receptor was obtained from a woman between 65 and 79 years old with acute or convalescent COVID-19. J is TRBJ2-3 and V is TRBV10-2; 8 bases are shared with TRBD1. The sequenced sample was peripheral blood. CDR3 amino acids: CASRDRARDTQYF. CDR3 DNA sequence: TGCGCCAGCAGGGACAGGGCACGGGATACGCAGTATTTT.